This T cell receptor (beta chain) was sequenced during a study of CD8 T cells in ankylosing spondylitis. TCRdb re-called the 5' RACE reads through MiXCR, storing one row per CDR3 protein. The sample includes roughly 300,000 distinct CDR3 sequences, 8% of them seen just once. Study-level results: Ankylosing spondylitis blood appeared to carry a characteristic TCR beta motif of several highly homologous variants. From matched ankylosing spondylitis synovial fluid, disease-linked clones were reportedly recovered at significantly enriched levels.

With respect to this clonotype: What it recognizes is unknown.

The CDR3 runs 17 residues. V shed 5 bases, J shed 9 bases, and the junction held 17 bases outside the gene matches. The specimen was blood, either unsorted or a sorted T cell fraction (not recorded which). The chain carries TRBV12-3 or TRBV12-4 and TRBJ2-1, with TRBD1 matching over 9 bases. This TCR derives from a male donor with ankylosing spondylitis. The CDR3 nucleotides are TGTGCCAGCAGTCAGGGATTCGACAGGGGGGGTGGGACTGAGCAGTTCTTC. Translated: CASSQGFDRGGGTEQFF.